The 10 T cell receptor beta chains presented below share a single source sample, sequenced in a study of blood T cell repertoires in COVID-19. Measured with immunoSEQ multiplex PCR; TCRdb has only the in-frame clones, and not every one. The sample includes about 250,000 clones, approximately 89% of them seen just once. Sequenced input: peripheral blood. These receptors were obtained from a woman under 40 with COVID-19, enrolled during active disease.

The chain is built from TRBV5-6 and TRBJ1-1; no firm D call. Trimming pared 0 bases from V and 10 bases from J, leaving 7 bases between. The V gene's germline CDR1 is SGHDT and CDR2 YYEEEE. The CDR3 consists of 11 residues. The chain's CDR3 is CASSLGLSAFF. CDR3 nucleotide sequence: TGTGCCAGCAGCTTGGGACTCTCAGCTTTCTTT.

In nucleotides, the CDR3 is TGTGCCAGCACCCTAGCGGGAGGGGCTAGGAATGAGCAGTTCTTC. It is translated as CASTLAGGARNEQFF. The chain carries TRBV25-1 and TRBJ2-1, with 12 bases fitting TRBD2. The junction had 8 bases not matched to a gene; V was cut back by 7 bases and J by 7 bases. Germline V gene sequence: CDR1 MGHDK, CDR2 SYGVNS. The CDR3 sequence is 15 residues long.

V and J are TRBV5-1 and TRBJ2-2, with TRBD1 matching over 7 bases. J gave up 0 bases and V 0 bases, and 5 bases lay outside the gene matches. This CDR3 contains 17 residues. Germline lookup yields CDR1 SGHRS and CDR2 YFSETQ. The CDR3 DNA follows: TGCGCCAGCAGCTTGGTACAGGGGCTTGCGAACACCGGGGAGCTGTTTTTT. Translated, it gives CASSLVQGLANTGELFF.

This clone has only one observation. The rearrangement uses TRBV27 and TRBJ2-7; 9 nucleotides match TRBD2. The CDR3 contains 15 residues. CDR1 MNHEY and CDR2 SMNVEV come from the germline V gene (reference sequence). V lost 5 bases to trimming and J lost 6 bases; unmatched junction nucleotides: 11. CDR3 residues: CASSPHGSGGLEQYF. Here the CDR3 DNA reads TGTGCCAGCAGTCCCCACGGTAGCGGGGGCCTCGAGCAGTACTTC.

V and J are TRBV11-3 and TRBJ2-3; 8 bases match TRBD1. This CDR3 comprises 16 residues. In germline, CDR1 is SGHNT, CDR2 YENEEA. V was pared by 5 bases and J by 3 bases, with 10 bases of the junction left unmatched. The CDR3 DNA follows: TGTGCCAGCAGCCAGGGGGCTTCGTGGGTGACAGATACGCAGTATTTT. Residues: CASSQGASWVTDTQYF.

V gene TRBV18 combines with J gene TRBJ2-5; 9 nucleotides match TRBD2. V was pared by 1 base and J by 0 bases, with 3 bases of the junction left unmatched. Germline CDR1 is KGHSH and CDR2 is LQKENI. This CDR3 has 16 amino acids. CDR3 nucleotides: TGTGCCAGCTCACCACTGCTAGCGGGAAACCAAGAGACCCAGTACTTC. Translated: CASSPLLAGNQETQYF.

The chain joins TRBV7-9 to TRBJ2-2; TRBD2 aligns across 9 bases. After removal of 1 base from V and 6 bases from J, the junction contained 12 bases not matched to a gene. The CDR3 has 18 amino acids. Germline V CDR1 and CDR2: SEHNR, FQNEAQ (reference sequence). In nucleotides, the CDR3 is TGTGCCAGCAGCTTAGTCCGGGGCCAGCGGGGGGCTTCCGGGGAGCTGTTTTTT. It specifies CASSLVRGQRGASGELFF. Variable domain in full (rest from reference TRBV7-9 and TRBJ2-2): DTGVSQNPRHKITKRGQNVTFRCDPISEHNRLYWYRQTLGQGPEFLTYFQNEAQLEKSRLLSDRFSAERPKGSFSTLEIQRTEQGDSAMYLCASSLVRGQRGASGELFFGEGSRLTVL.

The chain has TRBV12-3 or TRBV12-4 and TRBJ2-3; unclear D gene. The ends were cut back, 2 bases at V and 4 bases at J, with 7 bases in the middle. CDR3 length: 13 amino acids. The CDR3 loop is CASSLRVADTQYF. In nucleotides, the CDR3 is TGTGCCAGCAGTTTACGCGTGGCAGATACGCAGTATTTT.

This clone was seen just once. The chain recombines TRBV29-1 with TRBJ1-1, with D possibly TRBD1 on 6 matching bases. V was trimmed by 4 bases and J by 5 bases, leaving 14 bases between them. The CDR3 consists of 13 residues. CDR1 and CDR2 (germline): SQVTM, ANQGSEA. For the CDR3, the DNA is TGCAGCGTTGCCCTACAGGGTCCAACTGAAGCTTTCTTT. Its protein product is CSVALQGPTEAFF.

The chain has TRBV28 and TRBJ2-7; the D is unclear. The CDR3 sequence is 12 residues long. Germline lookup yields CDR1 MDHEN and CDR2 SYDVKM. Trimming left V 5 bases short and J 3 bases short, with 8 bases between. CDR3 sequence: CASSPQNYEQYF. CDR3 bases: TGTGCCAGCAGTCCCCAAAACTACGAGCAGTACTTC.